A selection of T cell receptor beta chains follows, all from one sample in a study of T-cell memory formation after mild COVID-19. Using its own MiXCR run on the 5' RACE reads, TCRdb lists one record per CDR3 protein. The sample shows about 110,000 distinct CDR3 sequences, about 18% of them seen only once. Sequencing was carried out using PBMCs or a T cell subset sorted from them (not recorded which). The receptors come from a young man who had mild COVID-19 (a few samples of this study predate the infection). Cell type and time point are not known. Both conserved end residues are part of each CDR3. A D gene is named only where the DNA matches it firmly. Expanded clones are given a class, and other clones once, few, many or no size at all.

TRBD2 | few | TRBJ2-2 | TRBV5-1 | TGCGCCAGCAGAGAGCTAGCGGGGGACACCGGGGAGCTGTTTTTT | CASRELAGDTGELFF
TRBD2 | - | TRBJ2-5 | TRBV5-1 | TGCGCCAGCAGCTTTGGGACTAGCAGAGAGACCCAGTACTTC | CASSFGTSRETQYF
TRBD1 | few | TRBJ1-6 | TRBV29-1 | TGCAGCGTCTCCAGGGGGGGTGGCTCACCCCTCCACTTT | CSVSRGGGSPLHF
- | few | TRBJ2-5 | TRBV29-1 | TGCAGCGTTGAAGATCTAAGGACAGCACAAGAGACCCAGTACTTC | CSVEDLRTAQETQYF
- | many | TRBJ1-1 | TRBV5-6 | TGTGCCAGCAGCTTGGGGACAGCGAACACTGAAGCTTTCTTT | CASSLGTANTEAFF
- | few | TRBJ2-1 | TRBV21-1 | TGTGCCAGCAGGATGGAGGACAGGGGGAATGAGCAGTTCTTC | CASRMEDRGNEQFF
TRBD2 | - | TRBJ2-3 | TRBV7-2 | TGTGCCAGCAGCTTCCGGCGGGGGGGCCGGACAGATACGCAGTATTTT | CASSFRRGGRTDTQYF
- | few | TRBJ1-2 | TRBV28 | TGTGCCAGCACAGCAGGGCACTATGGCTACACCTTC | CASTAGHYGYTF
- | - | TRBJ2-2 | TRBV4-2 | TGTGCCAGCAGCCCCCGCCGGCCAGGTGGATTTAACACCGGGGAGCTGTTTTTT | CASSPRRPGGFNTGELFF
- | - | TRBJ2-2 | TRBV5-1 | TGCGCCAGCAGCTTGGTTGGGACTTTCAACACCGGGGAGCTGTTTTTT | CASSLVGTFNTGELFF
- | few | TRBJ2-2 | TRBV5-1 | TGCGCCAGCAGCCGCCGGGGCCTGGGCGGGTCCGGGGAGCTGTTTTTT | CASSRRGLGGSGELFF
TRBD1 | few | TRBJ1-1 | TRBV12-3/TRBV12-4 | TGTGCCAGCAGTTTAGGGGACAGGGGGCCCACTGAAGCTTTCTTT | CASSLGDRGPTEAFF
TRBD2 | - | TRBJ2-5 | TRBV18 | TGTGCCAGCTCACCACCCAGCGGGGGGACCGAGACCCAGTACTTC | CASSPPSGGTETQYF
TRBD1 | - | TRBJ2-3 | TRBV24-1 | TGTGCCACCAGTCCCGGGACAGGGCATACGCAGTATTTT | CATSPGTGHTQYF
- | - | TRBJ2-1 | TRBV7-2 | TGTGCCAGCAGCCCGGACCCGGGACTGTACAATGAGCAGTTCTTC | CASSPDPGLYNEQFF
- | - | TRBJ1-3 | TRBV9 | TGTGCCAGCAGCCCCGAAATCGGGAAGGACACCATATATTTT | CASSPEIGKDTIYF